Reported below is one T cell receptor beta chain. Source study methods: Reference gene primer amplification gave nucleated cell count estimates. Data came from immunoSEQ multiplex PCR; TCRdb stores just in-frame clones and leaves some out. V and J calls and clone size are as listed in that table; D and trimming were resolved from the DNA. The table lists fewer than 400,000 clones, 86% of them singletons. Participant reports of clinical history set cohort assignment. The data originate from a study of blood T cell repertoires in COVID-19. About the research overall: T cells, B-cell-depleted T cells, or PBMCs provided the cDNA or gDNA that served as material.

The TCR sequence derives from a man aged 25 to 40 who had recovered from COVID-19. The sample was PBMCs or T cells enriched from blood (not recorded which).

CDR3 coding DNA: TGTGCCAGCAGCTTGTCCCTAGCGGTATACGAGCAGTACTTC. It is translated as CASSLSLAVYEQYF. The chain joins TRBV5-4 to TRBJ2-7, with 7 bases matching TRBD2. Per germline, CDR1 SGHNT and CDR2 YYREEE (reference sequence). With V trimmed by 1 base and J by 4 bases, 5 bases remained unmatched. The CDR3 covers 14 residues. Based on the CDR3 plus reference TRBV5-4 and TRBJ2-7, the full variable domain is ETGVTQSPTHLIKTRGQQVTLRCSSQSGHNTVSWYQQALGQGPQFIFQYYREEENGRGNFPPRFSGLQFPNYSSELNVNALELDDSALYLCASSLSLAVYEQYFGPGTRLTVT.